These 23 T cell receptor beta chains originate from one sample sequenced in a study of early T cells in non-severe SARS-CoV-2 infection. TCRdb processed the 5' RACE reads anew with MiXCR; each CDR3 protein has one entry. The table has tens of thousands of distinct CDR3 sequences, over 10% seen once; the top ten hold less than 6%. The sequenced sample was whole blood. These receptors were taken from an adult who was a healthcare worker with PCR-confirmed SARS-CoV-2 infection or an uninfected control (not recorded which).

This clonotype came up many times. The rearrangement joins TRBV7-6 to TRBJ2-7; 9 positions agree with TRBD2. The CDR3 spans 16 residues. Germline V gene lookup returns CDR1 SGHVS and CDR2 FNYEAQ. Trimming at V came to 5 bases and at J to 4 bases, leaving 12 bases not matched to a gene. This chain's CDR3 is CASSRPERGVSYEQYF. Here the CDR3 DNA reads TGTGCCAGCAGCCGGCCTGAGCGGGGGGTGTCATACGAGCAGTACTTC.

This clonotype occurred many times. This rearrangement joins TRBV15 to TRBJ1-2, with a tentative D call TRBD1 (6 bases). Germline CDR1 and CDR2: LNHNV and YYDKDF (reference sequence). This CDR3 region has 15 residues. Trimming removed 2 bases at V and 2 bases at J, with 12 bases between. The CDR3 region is CATSRLRTENYGYTF. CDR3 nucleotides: TGTGCCACCAGCAGACTACGGACAGAAAACTATGGCTACACCTTC.

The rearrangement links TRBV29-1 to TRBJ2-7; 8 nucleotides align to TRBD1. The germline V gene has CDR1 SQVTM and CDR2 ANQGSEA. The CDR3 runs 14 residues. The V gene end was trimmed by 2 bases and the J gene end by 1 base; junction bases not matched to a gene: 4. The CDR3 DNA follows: TGCAGCGTTGAATCTCGACAGGGGTCCTACGAGCAGTACTTC. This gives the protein CSVESRQGSYEQYF.

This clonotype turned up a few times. The CDR3 nucleotides read TGCAGTGCTAGAGCACCCGGCACAGGGAACACTGAAGCTTTCTTT. This sequence encodes CSARAPGTGNTEAFF. The rearrangement uses TRBV20-1 and TRBJ1-1; possibly TRBD1 for D (5 bases). Trimming shortened V by 1 base and J by 1 base, and 13 bases separated the two germline ends. Germline CDR1 and CDR2: DFQATT and SNEGSKA (reference sequence). The CDR3 is made up of 15 amino acids.

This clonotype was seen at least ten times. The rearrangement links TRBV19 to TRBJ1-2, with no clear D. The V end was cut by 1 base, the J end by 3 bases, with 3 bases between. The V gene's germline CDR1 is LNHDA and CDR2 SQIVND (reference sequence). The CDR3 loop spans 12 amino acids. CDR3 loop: CASSIGDYGYTF. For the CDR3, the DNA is TGTGCCAGTAGTATAGGCGACTATGGCTACACCTTC.

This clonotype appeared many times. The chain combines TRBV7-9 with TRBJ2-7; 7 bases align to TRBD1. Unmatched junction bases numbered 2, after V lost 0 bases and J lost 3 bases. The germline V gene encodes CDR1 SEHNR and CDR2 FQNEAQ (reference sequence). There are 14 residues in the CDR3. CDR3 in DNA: TGTGCCAGCAGCTTAGCCGACAGGGTCTACGAGCAGTACTTC. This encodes CASSLADRVYEQYF.

In DNA, the CDR3 is TGTGCCAGCAGTTACCGGGCAGGGAGACAGCCCCAGCATTTT. Translated, it gives CASSYRAGRQPQHF. The chain has TRBV6-5 and TRBJ1-5, with D tentatively TRBD1 (5 bases). V was cut by 2 bases and J by 7 bases, with 12 bases left in between. This CDR3 comprises 14 residues. Per the germline V gene, CDR1 is MNHEY and CDR2 is SVGAGI.

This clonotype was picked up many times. The DNA for the CDR3 is TGTGCCAGCAGCGAACAGGGCTACTTCTCCTACGAGCAGTACTTC. Amino acid sequence: CASSEQGYFSYEQYF. The chain is built from TRBV5-4 and TRBJ2-7, with D maybe TRBD1 (6 bases). Trimming left V 4 bases short and J 0 bases short, with 14 bases between. CDR1 is SGHNT, CDR2 YYREEE, per germline (reference sequence). The CDR3 loop spans 15 amino acids.

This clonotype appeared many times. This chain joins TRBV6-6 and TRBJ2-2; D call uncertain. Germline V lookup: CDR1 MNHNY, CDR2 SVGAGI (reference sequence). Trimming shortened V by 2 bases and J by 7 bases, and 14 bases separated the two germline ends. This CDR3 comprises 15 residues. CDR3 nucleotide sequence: TGTGCCAGCAGTTACGTGGAAACGAGGCTCGGGGAGCTGTTTTTT. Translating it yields CASSYVETRLGELFF.

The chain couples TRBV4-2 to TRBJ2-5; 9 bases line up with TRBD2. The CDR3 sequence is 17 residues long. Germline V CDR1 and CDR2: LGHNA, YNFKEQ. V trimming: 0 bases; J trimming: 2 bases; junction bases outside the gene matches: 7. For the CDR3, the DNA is TGTGCCAGCAGCCAAGATCCGGCTAGCGGGGCACAAGAGACCCAGTACTTC. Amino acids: CASSQDPASGAQETQYF.

The CDR3 DNA reads as TGTGCCAGCAGCTGGTCTGGGTATGAAGCTTTCTTT. Translated: CASSWSGYEAFF. V is TRBV7-2 and J is TRBJ1-1, with D hard to call. With 4 bases removed from V and 7 bases from J, the gap between germline ends came to 10 bases. The CDR3 runs to 12 residues. CDR1 and CDR2 (germline): SGHTA, FQGNSA.

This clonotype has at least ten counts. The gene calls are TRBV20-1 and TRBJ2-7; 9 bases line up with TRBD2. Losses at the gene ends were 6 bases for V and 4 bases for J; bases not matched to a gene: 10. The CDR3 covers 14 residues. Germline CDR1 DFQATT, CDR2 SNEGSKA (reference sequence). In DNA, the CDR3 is TGCAGTGCCCCGATCAGCGGGGGGTTATACGAGCAGTACTTC. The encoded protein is CSAPISGGLYEQYF.

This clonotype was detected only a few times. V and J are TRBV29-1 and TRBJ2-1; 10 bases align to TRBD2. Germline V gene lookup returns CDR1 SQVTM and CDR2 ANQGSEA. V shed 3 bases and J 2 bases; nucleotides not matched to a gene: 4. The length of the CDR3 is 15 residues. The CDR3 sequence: CSVEERGGPYNEQFF. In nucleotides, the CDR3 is TGCAGCGTTGAGGAGCGGGGGGGCCCCTACAATGAGCAGTTCTTC.

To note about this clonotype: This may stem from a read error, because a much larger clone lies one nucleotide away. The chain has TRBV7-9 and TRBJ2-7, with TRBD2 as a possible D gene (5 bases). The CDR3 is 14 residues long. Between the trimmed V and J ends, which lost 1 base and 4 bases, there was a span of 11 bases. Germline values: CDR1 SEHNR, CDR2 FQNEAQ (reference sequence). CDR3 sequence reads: CASSLGVRGYEQYF. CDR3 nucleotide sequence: TGTGCCAGCAGCTTAGGTGTCAGAGGGTACGAGCAGTACTTC.

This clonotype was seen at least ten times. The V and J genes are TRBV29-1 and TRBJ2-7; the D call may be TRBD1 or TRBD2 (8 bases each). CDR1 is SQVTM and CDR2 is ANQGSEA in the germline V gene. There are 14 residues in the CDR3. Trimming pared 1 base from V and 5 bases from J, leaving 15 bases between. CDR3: CSVEAGGDRNEQYF. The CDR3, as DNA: TGCAGCGTTGAAGCGGGAGGGGACAGGAACGAGCAGTACTTC.

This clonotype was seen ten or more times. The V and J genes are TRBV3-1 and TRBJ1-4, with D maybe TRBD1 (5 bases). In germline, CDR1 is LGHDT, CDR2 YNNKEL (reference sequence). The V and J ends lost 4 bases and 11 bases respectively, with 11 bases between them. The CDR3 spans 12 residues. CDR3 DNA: TGTGCCAGCAGCCTCCGACAGAGTAAACTGTTTTTT. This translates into CASSLRQSKLFF.

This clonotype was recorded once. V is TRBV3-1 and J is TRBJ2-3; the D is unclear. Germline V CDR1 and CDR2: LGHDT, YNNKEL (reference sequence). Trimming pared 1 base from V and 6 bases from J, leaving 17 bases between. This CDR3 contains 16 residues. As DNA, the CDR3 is TGTGCCAGCAGCCAAGGCCCTAGTAGGGTTGGTGATACGCAGTATTTT. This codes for CASSQGPSRVGDTQYF.

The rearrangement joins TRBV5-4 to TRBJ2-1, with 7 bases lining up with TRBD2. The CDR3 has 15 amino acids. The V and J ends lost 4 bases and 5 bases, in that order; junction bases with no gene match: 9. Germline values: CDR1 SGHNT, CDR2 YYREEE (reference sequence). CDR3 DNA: TGTGCCAGCAGCACACCTAGCGGTGCCCACAATGAGCAGTTCTTC. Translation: CASSTPSGAHNEQFF.

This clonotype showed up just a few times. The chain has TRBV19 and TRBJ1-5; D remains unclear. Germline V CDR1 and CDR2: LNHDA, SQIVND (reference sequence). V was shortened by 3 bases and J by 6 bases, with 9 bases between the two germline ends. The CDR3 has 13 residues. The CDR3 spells CASSIGRVQPQHF. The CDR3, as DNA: TGTGCCAGTAGTATCGGAAGGGTTCAGCCCCAGCATTTT.

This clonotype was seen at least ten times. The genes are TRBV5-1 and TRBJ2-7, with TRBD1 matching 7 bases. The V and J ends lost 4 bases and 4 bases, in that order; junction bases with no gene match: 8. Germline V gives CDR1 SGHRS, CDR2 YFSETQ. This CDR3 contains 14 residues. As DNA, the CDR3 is TGCGCCAGCAGCCAGGGACAGATGGAATACGAGCAGTACTTC. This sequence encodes CASSQGQMEYEQYF.

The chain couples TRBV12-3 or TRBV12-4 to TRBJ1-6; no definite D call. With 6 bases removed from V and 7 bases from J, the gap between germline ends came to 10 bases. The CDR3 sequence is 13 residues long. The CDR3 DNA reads TGTGCCAGCAGCCCCTATCCGAATTCACCCCTCCACTTT. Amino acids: CASSPYPNSPLHF.

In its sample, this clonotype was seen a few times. The CDR3 nucleotides are TGCGCCAGCAGAGCGACCATGAACACTGAAGCTTTCTTT. As protein: CASRATMNTEAFF. The chain is built from TRBV5-1 and TRBJ1-1, with unresolved D. The V gene's germline CDR1 is SGHRS and CDR2 YFSETQ. The V end lost 5 bases, the J end lost 0 bases, and 8 bases lay between the germline ends. This CDR3 spans 13 amino acids.

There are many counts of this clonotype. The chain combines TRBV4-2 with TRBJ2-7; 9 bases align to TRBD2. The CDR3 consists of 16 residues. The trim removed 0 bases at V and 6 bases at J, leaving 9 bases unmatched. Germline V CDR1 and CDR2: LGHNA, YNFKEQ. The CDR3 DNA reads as TGTGCCAGCAGCCAAGAGCCGCCTAGCGGGGAAACCGAGCAGTACTTC. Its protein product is CASSQEPPSGETEQYF.